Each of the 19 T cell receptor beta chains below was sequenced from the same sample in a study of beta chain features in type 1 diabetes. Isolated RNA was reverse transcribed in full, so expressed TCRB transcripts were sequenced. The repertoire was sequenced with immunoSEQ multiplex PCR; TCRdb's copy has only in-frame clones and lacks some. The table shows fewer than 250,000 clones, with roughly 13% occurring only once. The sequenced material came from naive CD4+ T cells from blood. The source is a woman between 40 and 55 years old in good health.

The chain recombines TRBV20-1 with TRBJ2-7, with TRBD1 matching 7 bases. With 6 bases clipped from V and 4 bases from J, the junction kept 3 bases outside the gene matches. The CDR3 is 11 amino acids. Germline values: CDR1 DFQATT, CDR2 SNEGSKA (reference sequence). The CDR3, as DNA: TGCAGTGCGCTACAGGGGTACGAGCAGTACTTC. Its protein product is CSALQGYEQYF.

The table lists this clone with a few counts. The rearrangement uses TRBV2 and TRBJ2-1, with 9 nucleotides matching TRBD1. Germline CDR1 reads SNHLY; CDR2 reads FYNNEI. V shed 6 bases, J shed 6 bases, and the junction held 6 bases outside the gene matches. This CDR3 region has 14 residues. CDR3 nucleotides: TGTGCCAGCAGACCACAGGGGGCAGCCAATGAGCAGTTCTTC. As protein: CASRPQGAANEQFF. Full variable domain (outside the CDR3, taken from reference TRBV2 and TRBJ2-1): EPEVTQTPSHQVTQMGQEVILRCVPISNHLYFYWYRQILGQKVEFLVSFYNNEISEKSEIFDDQFSVERPDGSNFTLKIRSTKLEDSAMYFCASRPQGAANEQFFGPGTRLTVL.

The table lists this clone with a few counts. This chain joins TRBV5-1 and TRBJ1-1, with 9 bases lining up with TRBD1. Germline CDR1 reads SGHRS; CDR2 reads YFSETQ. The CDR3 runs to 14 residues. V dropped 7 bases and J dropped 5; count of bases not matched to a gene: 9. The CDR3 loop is CASGPGQGQTEAFF. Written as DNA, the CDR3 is TGCGCCAGCGGCCCGGGACAGGGACAGACTGAAGCTTTCTTT.

The CDR3 DNA is TGTGCCAGCAGCGTAATACAGGGGGGGGACACTGAAGCTTTCTTT. It specifies CASSVIQGGDTEAFF. The genes are TRBV5-4 and TRBJ1-1; 8 nucleotides agree with TRBD1. Per germline, CDR1 SGHNT and CDR2 YYREEE (reference sequence). The CDR3 has 15 amino acids. V dropped 4 bases and J dropped 3; count of bases not matched to a gene: 8.

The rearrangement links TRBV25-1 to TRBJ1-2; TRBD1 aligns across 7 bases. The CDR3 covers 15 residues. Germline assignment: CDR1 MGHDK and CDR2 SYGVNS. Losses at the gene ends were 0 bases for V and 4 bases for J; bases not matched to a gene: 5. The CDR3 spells CASSEYRGRSYGYTF. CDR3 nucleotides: TGTGCCAGCAGTGAATATAGGGGGCGCAGCTATGGCTACACCTTC.

Here the CDR3 reads CATSRDTGQPQHF. For the CDR3, the DNA is TGTGCCACCAGCAGAGATACAGGACAGCCCCAGCATTTT. The chain recombines TRBV15 with TRBJ1-5; a possible D gene is TRBD1 (5 bases). This CDR3 has 13 residues. V lost 0 bases, J lost 7 bases, and 7 bases lay in between. The germline V gene has CDR1 LNHNV and CDR2 YYDKDF (reference sequence).

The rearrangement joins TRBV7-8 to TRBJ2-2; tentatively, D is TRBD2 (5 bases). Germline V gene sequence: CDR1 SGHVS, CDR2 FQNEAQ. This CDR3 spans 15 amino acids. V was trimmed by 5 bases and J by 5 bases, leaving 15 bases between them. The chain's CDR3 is CASSPLRVGTGELFF. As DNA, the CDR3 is TGTGCCAGCAGCCCCTTGAGGGTAGGGACCGGGGAGCTGTTTTTT.

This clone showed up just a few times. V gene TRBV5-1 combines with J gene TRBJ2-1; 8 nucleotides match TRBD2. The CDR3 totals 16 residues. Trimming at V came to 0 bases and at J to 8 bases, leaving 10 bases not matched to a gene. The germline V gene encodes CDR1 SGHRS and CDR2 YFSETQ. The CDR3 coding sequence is TGCGCCAGCAGCTTGGGTACGGGGGGGCCAATCCATGAGCAGTTCTTC. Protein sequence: CASSLGTGGPIHEQFF.

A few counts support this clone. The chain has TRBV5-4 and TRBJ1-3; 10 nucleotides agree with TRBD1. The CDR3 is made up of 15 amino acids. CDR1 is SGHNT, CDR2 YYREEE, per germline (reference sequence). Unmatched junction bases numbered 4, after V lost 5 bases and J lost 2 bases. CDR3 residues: CASRTDRGTGNTIYF. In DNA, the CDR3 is TGTGCCAGCAGAACGGACAGGGGGACTGGAAACACCATATATTTT. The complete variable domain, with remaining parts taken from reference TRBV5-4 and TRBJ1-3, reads ETGVTQSPTHLIKTRGQQVTLRCSSQSGHNTVSWYQQALGQGPQFIFQYYREEENGRGNFPPRFSGLQFPNYSSELNVNALELDDSALYLCASRTDRGTGNTIYFGEGSWLTVV.

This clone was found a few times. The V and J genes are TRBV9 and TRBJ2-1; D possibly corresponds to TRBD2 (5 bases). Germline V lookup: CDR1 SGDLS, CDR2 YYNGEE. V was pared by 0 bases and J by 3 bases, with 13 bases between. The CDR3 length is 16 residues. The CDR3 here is CASSVALDSNYNEQFF. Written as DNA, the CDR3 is TGTGCCAGCAGCGTAGCTTTGGACTCCAACTACAATGAGCAGTTCTTC.

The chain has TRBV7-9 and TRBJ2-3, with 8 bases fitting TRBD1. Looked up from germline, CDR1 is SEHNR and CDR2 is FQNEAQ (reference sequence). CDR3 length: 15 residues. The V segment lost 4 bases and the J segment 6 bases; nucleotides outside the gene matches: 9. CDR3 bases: TGTGCCAGCAGCTCAGACAGGGGCCGTCAGGATACGCAGTATTTT. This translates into CASSSDRGRQDTQYF.

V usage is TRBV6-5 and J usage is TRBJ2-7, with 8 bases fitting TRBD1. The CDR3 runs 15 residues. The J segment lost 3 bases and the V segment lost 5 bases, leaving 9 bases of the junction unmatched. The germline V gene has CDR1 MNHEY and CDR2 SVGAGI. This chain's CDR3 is CASSLTGDTNYEQYF. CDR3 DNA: TGTGCCAGCAGTCTGACAGGGGATACGAACTACGAGCAGTACTTC.

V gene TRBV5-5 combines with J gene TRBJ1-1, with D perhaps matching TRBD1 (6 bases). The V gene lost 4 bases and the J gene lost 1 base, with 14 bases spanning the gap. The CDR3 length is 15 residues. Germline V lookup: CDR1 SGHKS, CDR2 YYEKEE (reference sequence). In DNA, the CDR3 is TGTGCCAGCAGCGTGCCACCAGGGGCGAACACTGAAGCTTTCTTT. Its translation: CASSVPPGANTEAFF.

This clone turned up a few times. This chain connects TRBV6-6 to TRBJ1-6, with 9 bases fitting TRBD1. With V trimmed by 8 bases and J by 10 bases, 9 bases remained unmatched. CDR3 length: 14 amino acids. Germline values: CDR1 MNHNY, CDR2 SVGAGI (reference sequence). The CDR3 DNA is TGTGCCAGCCGGAAACAGGGGGCACTGTCACCCCTCCACTTT. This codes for CASRKQGALSPLHF.

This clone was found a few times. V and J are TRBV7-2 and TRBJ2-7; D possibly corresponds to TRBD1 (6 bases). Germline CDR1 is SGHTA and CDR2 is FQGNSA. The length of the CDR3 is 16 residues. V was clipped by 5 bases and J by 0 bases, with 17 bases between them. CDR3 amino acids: CASSPSGHAISYEQYF. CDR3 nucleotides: TGTGCCAGCAGCCCCTCGGGACATGCTATCTCCTACGAGCAGTACTTC.

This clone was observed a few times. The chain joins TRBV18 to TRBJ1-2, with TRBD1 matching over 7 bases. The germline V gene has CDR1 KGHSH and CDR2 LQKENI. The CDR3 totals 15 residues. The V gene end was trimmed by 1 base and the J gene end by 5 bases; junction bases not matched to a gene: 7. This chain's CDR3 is CASSPRAGGEYGYTF. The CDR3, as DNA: TGTGCCAGCTCACCACGGGCAGGGGGAGAGTATGGCTACACCTTC.

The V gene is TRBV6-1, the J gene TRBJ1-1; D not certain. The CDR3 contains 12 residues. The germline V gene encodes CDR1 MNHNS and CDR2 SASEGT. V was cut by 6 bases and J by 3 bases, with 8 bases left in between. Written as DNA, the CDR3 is TGTGCCAGCAGAATGGAGTACACTGAAGCTTTCTTT. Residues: CASRMEYTEAFF.

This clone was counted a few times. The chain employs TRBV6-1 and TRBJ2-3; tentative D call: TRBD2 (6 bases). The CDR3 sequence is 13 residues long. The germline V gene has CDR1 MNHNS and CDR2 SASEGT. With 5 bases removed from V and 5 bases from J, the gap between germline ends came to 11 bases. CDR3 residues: CASSQQGGDTQYF. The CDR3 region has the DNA TGTGCCAGCAGTCAGCAGGGAGGAGATACGCAGTATTTT.

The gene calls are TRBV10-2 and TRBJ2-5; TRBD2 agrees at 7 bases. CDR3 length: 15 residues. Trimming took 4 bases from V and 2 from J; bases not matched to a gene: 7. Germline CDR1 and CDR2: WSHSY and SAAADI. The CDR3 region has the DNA TGCGCCAGCAGTGTTACGCGGGGGTGGCAAGAGACCCAGTACTTC. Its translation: CASSVTRGWQETQYF.